These T cell receptor beta chains were read from a single sample in a study of read filtering for tumor transcriptome and immune sequencing. TCRdb re-called the reads with MiXCR, one entry per CDR3 protein. The table includes about 90,000 distinct CDR3 sequences, approximately 13% detected once. The sample was a population of CD138-negative cells sorted from bone marrow. The receptor set was obtained from a donor older than 35 with multiple myeloma. Both conserved end residues are part of each CDR3. D genes are given only for firm matches. Rows may omit the clone size; those that give it use once, few, many or a size class.

TRBV5-1	.	many	TRBJ2-1	CASSLHNSYNEQFF	TGCGCCAGCAGCTTGCATAATTCCTACAATGAGCAGTTCTTC
TRBV7-9	TRBD1	.	TRBJ1-5	CASSAAGTGTSNQPQHF	TGTGCCAGCAGCGCGGCCGGGACAGGGACTAGCAATCAGCCCCAGCATTTT
TRBV15	.	many	TRBJ2-1	CATSRDLGAYNEQFF	TGTGCCACCAGCAGAGATCTAGGAGCCTACAATGAGCAGTTCTTC
TRBV2	.	many	TRBJ1-5	CASSDEGGGQPQHF	TGTGCCAGCAGTGACGAGGGGGGGGGCCAGCCCCAGCATTTT
TRBV7-3	TRBD2	many	TRBJ2-1	CASSLMRENVFF	TGTGCCAGCAGCTTAATGCGGGAGAATGTGTTCTTC
TRBV20-1	.	many	TRBJ1-1	CSARGPTEAFF	TGCAGTGCTAGAGGGCCCACTGAAGCTTTCTTT
TRBV5-4	.	many	TRBJ1-2	CASSLGSPSRGYTF	TGTGCCAGCAGCTTGGGGTCTCCATCGAGGGGCTACACCTTC
TRBV3-1	.	many	TRBJ1-4	CASKTQEGEKLFF	TGTGCCAGCAAGACCCAGGAGGGTGAAAAACTGTTTTTT
TRBV5-1	TRBD2	.	TRBJ2-2	CASSLDLAGAGELLF	TGCGCCAGCAGCTTGGATCTAGCGGGAGCCGGGGAGCTGCTTTTT
TRBV5-1	.	many	TRBJ1-2	CASSLKDSWHGYTF	TGCGCCAGCAGCTTGAAGGACAGTTGGCATGGCTACACCTTC
TRBV6-5	TRBD1	many	TRBJ2-1	CASSFGTVIKPPVYNEQFF	TGTGCCAGCAGTTTTGGGACAGTGATAAAACCCCCCGTATACAATGAGCAGTTCTTC
TRBV29-1	.	many	TRBJ2-3	CSASGSGSSTDTQYF	TGCAGCGCAAGTGGGTCCGGCAGTAGCACAGATACGCAGTATTTT
TRBV29-1	TRBD1	.	TRBJ1-1	CSVGGQGTEAFF	TGCAGCGTTGGGGGACAGGGTACTGAAGCTTTCTTT
TRBV18	.	many	TRBJ1-2	CASSPQETGYNYGYTF	TGTGCCAGCTCACCCCAAGAAACAGGGTACAACTATGGCTACACCTTC
TRBV20-1	TRBD2	many	TRBJ2-5	CSARFSGRQETQYF	TGCAGTGCTAGATTTAGCGGGAGGCAAGAGACCCAGTACTTC
TRBV7-9	TRBD1	many	TRBJ1-1	CASSSEQGRGAFF	TGTGCCAGCAGCTCAGAACAGGGGCGAGGGGCTTTCTTT
TRBV20-1	.	many	TRBJ2-5	CSATQGGGSGETQYF	TGCAGTGCCACACAGGGGGGAGGGTCAGGGGAGACCCAGTACTTC
TRBV19	.	many	TRBJ1-5	CASSIFREHGNQPQHF	TGTGCCAGTAGTATTTTCAGGGAGCATGGCAATCAGCCCCAGCATTTT
TRBV7-9	.	many	TRBJ2-3	CASSLLGETDTQYF	TGTGCCAGCAGCTTACTTGGGGAAACAGATACGCAGTATTTT
TRBV28	.	many	TRBJ1-1	CASEGPRWTEAFF	TGTGCCAGCGAAGGGCCCCGATGGACTGAAGCTTTCTTT
TRBV20-1	TRBD2	.	TRBJ2-7	CSARDHSGTFSSEQYF	TGCAGTGCTAGAGATCATAGCGGGACATTTTCTTCCGAGCAGTACTTC
TRBV20-1	TRBD2	many	TRBJ2-1	CSAGLAGSRANEQFF	TGCAGTGCGGGACTAGCGGGAAGTCGGGCCAATGAGCAGTTCTTC
TRBV7-2	.	.	TRBJ2-1	CASSPDPAGNEQFF	TGTGCCAGCAGCCCCGACCCAGCGGGTAATGAGCAGTTCTTC
TRBV28	TRBD2	many	TRBJ2-7	CASSAPGGNYEQYF	TGTGCCAGCAGCGCCCCCGGGGGGAACTACGAGCAGTACTTC
TRBV30	.	once	TRBJ1-4	CAGRGINEKLFF	TGTGCCGGCAGGGGTATTAATGAAAAACTGTTTTTT
TRBV20-1	TRBD2	many	TRBJ2-5	CSARGGGGGKETQYF	TGCAGTGCTAGAGGCGGGGGAGGCGGTAAAGAGACCCAGTACTTC
TRBV5-1	.	many	TRBJ2-3	CASSLFGSTDTQYF	TGCGCCAGCAGCTTGTTCGGCAGCACAGATACGCAGTATTTT
TRBV7-9	TRBD1	many	TRBJ1-6	CASSPSGGGSAGTLHF	TGTGCCAGCAGCCCGTCCGGAGGGGGCAGTGCCGGGACCCTCCACTTT
TRBV20-1	TRBD2	few	TRBJ2-2	CSARKGTSTGELFF	TGCAGTGCTAGGAAGGGGACTAGCACCGGGGAGCTGTTTTTT
TRBV24-1	TRBD2	many	TRBJ2-1	CATSGVLAGATNEQFF	TGTGCCACCAGTGGGGTACTAGCGGGAGCGACCAATGAGCAGTTCTTC
TRBV6-2/TRBV6-3	TRBD2	many	TRBJ2-3	CASTVGLGSTDTQYF	TGTGCCAGCACCGTGGGACTAGGAAGCACGGATACGCAGTATTTT
TRBV20-1	TRBD2	many	TRBJ2-1	CSASVLSGSNEQFF	TGCAGTGCTAGTGTCCTTAGCGGGAGCAATGAGCAGTTCTTC
TRBV5-1	TRBD1	many	TRBJ2-1	CASSWGDRGRGEQFF	TGCGCCAGCAGCTGGGGGGACAGGGGGCGCGGTGAGCAGTTCTTC
TRBV6-5	.	many	TRBJ2-7	CASSYTTELEEQYF	TGTGCCAGCAGTTACACTACCGAGCTGGAGGAGCAGTACTTC
TRBV20-1	TRBD2	many	TRBJ2-7	CSASPLAGGTYEQYF	TGCAGTGCTAGTCCACTAGCGGGAGGAACCTACGAGCAGTACTTC